A single sample gave rise to the 16 T cell receptor beta chains below, sequenced in a study of CXCR3-negative and CXCR3-positive naive CD8 T cells. Overall study findings and caveats: In CXCR3-positive naive cells, the TRB CDR3s were more hydrophobic than in CXCR3-negative naive cells.

Their cognate antigens are unknown. UMI-tagged TRB cDNA libraries were built via 5' RACE. For each CDR3 protein, TCRdb gives one entry from its re-call of the 5' RACE reads, without DNA. Its clone listing holds 150,000 to 180,000 distinct CDR3 sequences. What was sequenced was naive CXCR3+ CD8+ T cells from blood. Sample subset: CD45RO-CCR7+CD27+CD95- naive CD8+ T cells expressing CXCR3 (TNR3+). Source of these receptors: a human donor in good health. Some clones in this sample may be carry-over from other donors' samples.

The J gene is TRBJ1-4, the V gene TRBV9; TCRdb indicates TRBD1, and absent DNA this call remains unverified. Per the germline V gene, CDR1 is SGDLS and CDR2 is YYNGEE. The CDR3 has 17 amino acids. CDR3 region: CASSVSPGETPNEKLFF.

The chain recombines TRBV28 with TRBJ2-7; with no DNA, the TCRdb D assignment of TRBD2 cannot be verified. From germline, CDR1 is MDHEN and CDR2 SYDVKM. This CDR3 comprises 14 residues. The CDR3 region is CASSFSGAIGEQYF. The full variable domain, with the rest looked up from reference TRBV28 and TRBJ2-7, is DVKVTQSSRYLVKRTGEKVFLECVQDMDHENMFWYRQDPGLGLRLIYFSYDVKMKEKGDIPEGYSVSREKKERFSLILESASTNQTSMYLCASSFSGAIGEQYFGPGTRLTVT.

The genes are TRBV28 and TRBJ2-5; TCRdb's D call, TRBD2, is unchecked because there is no DNA. Germline lookup yields CDR1 MDHEN and CDR2 SYDVKM. The CDR3 runs to 15 residues. The CDR3: CASSLSRALGETQYF.

The rearrangement uses TRBV6-4 and TRBJ2-7; TCRdb selects TRBD1, and the lack of DNA leaves this call unchecked. Germline assignment: CDR1 MRHNA and CDR2 SNTAGT. This CDR3 has 16 amino acids. The CDR3 sequence: CASSDLELYPRYEQYF.

The J gene is TRBJ1-1, the V gene TRBV12-3 or TRBV12-4. The CDR3 runs to 12 residues. The CDR3 sequence: CASSLVPTEAFF.

The rearrangement uses TRBV5-5 and TRBJ2-3; TCRdb's assignment of TRBD2 cannot be checked, as there is no DNA. In germline, CDR1 is SGHKS, CDR2 YYEKEE (reference sequence). The CDR3 totals 15 residues. CDR3 residues: CASSLIAGWADTQYF. The full variable domain, completed using reference TRBV5-5 and TRBJ2-3, is DAGVTQSPTHLIKTRGQQVTLRCSPISGHKSVSWYQQVLGQGPQFIFQYYEKEERGRGNFPDRFSARQFPNYSSELNVNALLLGDSALYLCASSLIAGWADTQYFGPGTRLTVL.

The chain couples TRBV14 to TRBJ1-4; TCRdb returns TRBD1, unconfirmable since there is no DNA. CDR3 length equals 14 residues. CDR1 is SGHDN and CDR2 is FVKESK in the germline V gene. The CDR3 loop reads CASSKRQGNEKLFF.

The chain carries TRBV5-4 and TRBJ1-1; TCRdb proposes TRBD1, but this gene call is untestable without DNA. This CDR3 spans 15 amino acids. From germline, CDR1 is SGHNT and CDR2 YYREEE (reference sequence). CDR3: CASSLEGGPGTEAFF.

V and J are TRBV25-1 and TRBJ1-2; absent DNA, TCRdb's TRBD1 call cannot be checked. CDR3 length equals 13 residues. Germline-derived CDR1 and CDR2 are MGHDK and SYGVNS. The CDR3 region is CASSVTGNYGYTF.

This chain connects TRBV4-1 to TRBJ2-7; TCRdb's assignment of TRBD1 cannot be checked, as there is no DNA. This CDR3 spans 14 amino acids. Germline V gene data show CDR1 as MGHRA and CDR2 as YSYEKL. CDR3 region: CASSQAQGMDEQYF.

The CDR3 protein is CASSLTTGGAMNTEAFF. The chain has TRBV7-6 and TRBJ1-1; the D gene TCRdb calls, TRBD1, cannot be checked with no DNA. The CDR3 extends over 17 amino acids. Germline CDR1 is SGHVS and CDR2 is FNYEAQ.

The chain links TRBV7-8 to TRBJ2-1; lacking DNA, the TRBD1 call made by TCRdb goes unchecked. This CDR3 region has 14 residues. Germline CDR1 reads SGHVS; CDR2 reads FQNEAQ. The CDR3 sequence is CAIAWTGGGDEQFF.

The chain joins TRBV29-1 to TRBJ2-7. Germline CDR1 and CDR2: SQVTM and ANQGSEA. The CDR3 runs 12 residues. The CDR3 is CSVVGPTYEQYF.

The chain combines TRBV27 with TRBJ2-7; absent DNA, TCRdb's TRBD2 call cannot be checked. The CDR3 is 14 residues long. Germline lookup yields CDR1 MNHEY and CDR2 SMNVEV (reference sequence). The CDR3 is CASSLGGPFHEQYF.

V is TRBV7-9 and J is TRBJ1-2; TCRdb designates TRBD1, a call that cannot be tested without DNA. CDR1 and CDR2 from the germline V gene are SEHNR and FQNEAQ (reference sequence). The CDR3 is 15 amino acids. CDR3 amino acids: CASSPTGAGNYGYTF. The full variable domain, its missing parts supplied by reference TRBV7-9 and TRBJ1-2, is DTGVSQNPRHKITKRGQNVTFRCDPISEHNRLYWYRQTLGQGPEFLTYFQNEAQLEKSRLLSDRFSAERPKGSFSTLEIQRTEQGDSAMYLCASSPTGAGNYGYTFGSGTRLTVV.

The V and J genes are TRBV29-1 and TRBJ2-2; the TCRdb call, TRBD1, lacks DNA for checking. This CDR3 comprises 13 residues. CDR1 is SQVTM and CDR2 is ANQGSEA in the germline V gene. The CDR3: CSVSTGMTGELFF.